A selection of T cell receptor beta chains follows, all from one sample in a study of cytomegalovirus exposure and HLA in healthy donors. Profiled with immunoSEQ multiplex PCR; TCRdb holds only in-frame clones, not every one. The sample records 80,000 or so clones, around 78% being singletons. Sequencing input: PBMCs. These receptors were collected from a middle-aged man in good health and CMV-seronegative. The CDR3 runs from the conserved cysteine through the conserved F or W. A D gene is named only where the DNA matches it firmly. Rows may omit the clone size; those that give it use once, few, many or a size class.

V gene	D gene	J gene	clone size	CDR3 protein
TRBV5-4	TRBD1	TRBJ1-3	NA	CASSPGQVSGNTIYF
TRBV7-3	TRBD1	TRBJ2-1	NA	CASSEGVGQGWFF
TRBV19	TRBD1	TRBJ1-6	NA	CASSTLSTGGYNSPLHF
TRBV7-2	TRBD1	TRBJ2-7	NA	CASSFLGQSSEQYF
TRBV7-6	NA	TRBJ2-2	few	CASSLVPGQNTGELFF
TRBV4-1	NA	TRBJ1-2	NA	CASSPQGSNYGYTF
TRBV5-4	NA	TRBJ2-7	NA	CASSQSSTGTYEQYF
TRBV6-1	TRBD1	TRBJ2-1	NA	CASLPGTGHNEQFF
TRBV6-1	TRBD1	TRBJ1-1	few	CASSDPGTGRSRAFF
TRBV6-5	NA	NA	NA	CASTPDTNSYEQYF
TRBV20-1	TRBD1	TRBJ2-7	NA	CSAVNRGEQYF
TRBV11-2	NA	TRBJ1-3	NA	CASSQGITIYF
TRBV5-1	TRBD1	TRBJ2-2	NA	CASSFDRGGNTGELFF
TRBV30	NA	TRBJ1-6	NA	CAWSVGRGNSPLHF
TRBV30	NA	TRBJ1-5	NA	CAWSVGSGYPAPQHF
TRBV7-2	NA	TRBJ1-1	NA	CASSLGTYTEAFF
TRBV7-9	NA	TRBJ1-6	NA	CSSSLAPRRYNSPLHF
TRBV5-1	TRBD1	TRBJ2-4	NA	CASSSRDRMNIQYF
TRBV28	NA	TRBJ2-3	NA	CASSLVSPLADTQYF
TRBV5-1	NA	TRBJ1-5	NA	CASSPPGTTNQPQHF
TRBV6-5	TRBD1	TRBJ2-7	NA	CASSLDRVSYEQYF
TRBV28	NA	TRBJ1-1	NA	CASSVLLVRYTEAFF
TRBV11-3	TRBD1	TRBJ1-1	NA	CASSLDEGQGGTEAFF
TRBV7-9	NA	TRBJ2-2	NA	CASSLGSRVTGELFF
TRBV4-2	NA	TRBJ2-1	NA	CASSQDRLGVASEQFF
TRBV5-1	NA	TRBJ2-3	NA	CASSNEADTQYF
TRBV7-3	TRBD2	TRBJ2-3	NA	CASSELAGNTDTQYF
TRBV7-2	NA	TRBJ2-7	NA	CASSPVGLEQYF
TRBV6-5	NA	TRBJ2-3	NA	CASSIGVSTDTQYF